A selection of T cell receptor beta chains follows, all from one sample in a study of STAT5B mutations in CD4+ large granular lymphocyte leukemia. The protocol was immunoSEQ multiplex PCR, while the TCRdb copy is restricted to in-frame clones and leaves out a portion. The sample carries more than 25,000 clones, approximately 79% recorded once. The sample taken for sequencing was CD4+ T cells from blood buffy coats. These receptors were collected from a human donor in good health. Both conserved end residues are part of each CDR3. A D gene is named only where the DNA matches it firmly. Where a row states a size, it is once, few, many or the class of an expanded clone; other rows omit it.

>-|TRBV4-3|TRBJ2-7|-
TGCGCCAGCAGCCAAGATCTTATGGTGGCGGGTCAGTACTTC
CASSQDLMVAGQYF
>TRBD1|TRBV5-4|TRBJ2-1|-
TGTGCCAGCAGCTTACAGGGGGGTACCTACAATGAGCAGTTCTTC
CASSLQGGTYNEQFF
>-|TRBV18|TRBJ1-5|-
TGTGCCAGCTCACCACGGCCCAGGGGTGGCAATCAGCCCCAGCATTTT
CASSPRPRGGNQPQHF
>TRBD2|TRBV5-4|TRBJ2-3|-
TGTGCCAGCAGCTTTAAAGGCGGGGGGGTCACAGATACGCAGTATTTT
CASSFKGGGVTDTQYF
>-|TRBV5-1|TRBJ1-4|few
TGCGCCAGCAGCTTGGTTGACGGCGGAGGAAAACTGTTTTTT
CASSLVDGGGKLFF
>TRBD1|TRBV5-4|TRBJ2-3|-
TGTGCCAGCAGCTTGGCGGGACAGCAAAAGGATACGCAGTATTTT
CASSLAGQQKDTQYF
>TRBD2|TRBV4-2|TRBJ2-5|-
TGTGCCAGCAGCCAAGGCCATCGAGCGGGGAGAGGAGAGACCCAGTACTTC
CASSQGHRAGRGETQYF
>-|TRBV10-3|TRBJ1-1|-
TGTGCCATCAGTGAGTCGAACACTGAAGCTTTCTTT
CAISESNTEAFF
>TRBD2|TRBV5-1|TRBJ2-3|-
TGCGCCAGCAGCTTGGCTGCTAGCGGGGATCCGCAGTATTTT
CASSLAASGDPQYF
>-|TRBV18|TRBJ1-6|-
TGTGCCAGCTCACCTCAGGGCAACGGGGATTCACCCCTCCACTTT
CASSPQGNGDSPLHF
>-|TRBV5-1|TRBJ1-3|-
TGCGCCAGCAGCTTTGATAGCTCTGGAAACACCATATATTTT
CASSFDSSGNTIYF
>-|TRBV23-1|TRBJ2-2|-
TGCGCCAGTCTACTGCTGGGTTTAAACACCGGGGAGCTGTTTTTT
CASLLLGLNTGELFF
>-|TRBV5-1|TRBJ1-1|-
TGCGCCAGCAGCTTGTCAGGGGTGATGGCTGAAGCTTTCTTT
CASSLSGVMAEAFF
>-|TRBV7-2|TRBJ2-2|-
TGTGCCAGCAGCCTATTAGGGACGGGGTATACCGGGGAGCTGTTTTTT
CASSLLGTGYTGELFF
>TRBD2|TRBV11-2|TRBJ2-1|-
TGTGCCAGCACCCTCGAGCGGGGGCTCAATGAGCAGTTCTTC
CASTLERGLNEQFF
>-|TRBV27|TRBJ1-1|-
TGTGCCAGCGTTGGACCCTCCCCCAGGGTTGGGTACACTGAAGCTTTCTTT
CASVGPSPRVGYTEAFF
>-|TRBV2|TRBJ1-5|few
TGTGCCAGCTGCTCAGGGTTGGGGGGCAATCAGCCCCAGCATTTT
CASCSGLGGNQPQHF
>TRBD2|TRBV19|TRBJ2-1|-
TGTGCCACCGTTGGACTAGCGGGGAGCTCCTACAATGAGCAGTTCTTC
CATVGLAGSSYNEQFF
>TRBD1|TRBV6-5|TRBJ1-1|-
TGTGCCAGCAGTTACGGGACAGGGACTGAAGCTTTCTTT
CASSYGTGTEAFF
>-|TRBV5-4|TRBJ1-1|-
TGTGCCAGCAGCTTGGAACAGGTCAACACTGAAGCTTTCTTT
CASSLEQVNTEAFF
>-|TRBV5-4|TRBJ2-7|-
TGTGCCAGCAGCTCCGGCAGGACCTACGAGCAGTACTTC
CASSSGRTYEQYF
>-|TRBV7-2|TRBJ2-5|-
TGTGCCAGCACCATAAGGGGGGGAGAGACCCAGTACTTC
CASTIRGGETQYF
>TRBD1|TRBV5-3|TRBJ2-3|-
TGTGCCAGAAGCTTCGGTCTCTTACAGGGGAAACTTGCTGGCACAGATACGCAGTATTTT
CARSFGLLQGKLAGTDTQYF
>TRBD1|TRBV5-6|TRBJ1-3|-
TGTGCCAGCAGCTTAGCAGGGGGCGGCTACACCATATATTTT
CASSLAGGGYTIYF
>TRBD2|TRBV7-2|TRBJ2-3|-
TGTGCCAGCAGCTTAGTGATGGCGGGGGGGCCCTCAGATACGCAGTATTTT
CASSLVMAGGPSDTQYF
>TRBD2|TRBV4-2|TRBJ2-1|-
TGTGCCAGCAGCCAAGTTCTGGGGAGCGGGGGGGCCTACAATGAGCAGTTCTTC
CASSQVLGSGGAYNEQFF
>TRBD1|TRBV28|TRBJ2-3|-
TGTGCCAGCACCCTGCCAGGGGGCAGAGGAAATACGCAGTATTTT
CASTLPGGRGNTQYF
>-|TRBV7-9|TRBJ2-3|-
TGTGCCAGCAGCTTAGGGGGGGAGGCAGATACGCAGTATTTT
CASSLGGEADTQYF